This T cell receptor (beta chain) is from a study of cytomegalovirus exposure and HLA in healthy donors. Notes on the study in general: Another analysis was done later, and it associated approximately 18,000 TCR beta sequences with HLA alleles at 0.05 false discovery rate.

As concerns this clone: As yet, its antigen is unknown.

V lost 0 bases to trimming and J lost 1 base, with 17 bases between them. There are 18 residues in the CDR3. Germline V lookup: CDR1 SGHRS, CDR2 YFSETQ. In the PCR, 60 Vbeta and 13 Jbeta primers were used. Produced via immunoSEQ multiplex PCR; TCRdb's table is partial and in-frame only. The repertoire holds tens of thousands of clones, with about 83% as singletons. The rearrangement uses TRBV5-1 and TRBJ2-1; D gene unclear. This receptor was identified in a woman under 30 in good health and CMV-seropositive. The sequenced sample was PBMCs. CDR3 sequence reads: CASSLEVGRGPSYNEQFF. For the CDR3, the DNA is TGCGCCAGCAGCTTGGAAGTGGGTAGAGGCCCTTCCTACAATGAGCAGTTCTTC.